This is a list of T cell receptor beta chains from one sample in a study of blood T cells in healthy people across ages. TCRdb independently ran MiXCR on the 5' RACE reads; one entry per CDR3 protein. This sample has some 930,000 distinct CDR3 sequences, with 25% to 35% found just once. In addition, the sample was reused for a study of T cells of mothers and their children.

Material for sequencing was blood. These receptors were taken from a woman in her thirties or forties in good health. Each CDR3 is given with its conserved first and last residue. D genes are given only for firm matches. Expanded clones are given a class, and other clones once, few, many or no size at all.

clone_size j_call v_call d_call cdr3_nt cdr3_aa
. TRBJ2-5 TRBV12-3/TRBV12-4 . TGTGCCAGCAAGGACGGGGACCGAGAGACCCAGTACTTC CASKDGDRETQYF
many TRBJ2-7 TRBV11-2 TRBD1 TGTGCCAGCAGCACCCACAGGGGAAGGTACGAGCAGTACTTC CASSTHRGRYEQYF
many TRBJ2-1 TRBV20-1 . TGCAGTGCGCCCCTCCTGAGCTCCTACAATGAGCAGTTCTTC CSAPLLSSYNEQFF
. TRBJ2-5 TRBV6-1 . TGTGCCAGCAGGAAGGGACACCTTGTCCAAGAGACCCAGTACTTC CASRKGHLVQETQYF
. TRBJ1-1 TRBV20-1 TRBD1 TGCAGTGCCTGGGACAGGGGGCTTGAAGCTTTCTTT CSAWDRGLEAFF
. TRBJ2-7 TRBV18 . TGTGCCAGCTCACCCGAGATCGGGAGTATCGACGAGCAGTACTTC CASSPEIGSIDEQYF
many TRBJ1-1 TRBV10-3 TRBD1 TGTGCCATAGGGGGCCCCCAAACTGAAGCTTTCTTT CAIGGPQTEAFF
few TRBJ2-3 TRBV7-9 . TGTGCCAGCAGCATCTCGCAAGATACGCAGTATTTT CASSISQDTQYF
many TRBJ2-1 TRBV5-8 . TGTGCCAGCAGCTTCCCCTACAATGAGCAGTTCTTC CASSFPYNEQFF
many TRBJ2-7 TRBV12-3/TRBV12-4 . TGTGCCAGCAACCGGGACTCCTTCTACGAGCAGTACTTC CASNRDSFYEQYF
few TRBJ1-5 TRBV6-6 . TGTGCCAGCAGTTACTCGAGCCGCCTAAAAGGCCAGCCCCAGCATTTT CASSYSSRLKGQPQHF
few TRBJ2-7 TRBV16 . TGTGCCAGCAGCCAATATACAAGGCCAAACTACGAGCAGTACTTC CASSQYTRPNYEQYF
. TRBJ1-4 TRBV5-1 TRBD1 TGCGCCAGCAGCCGCAATACAGGGGACCAAGGGGAAAAACTGTTTTTT CASSRNTGDQGEKLFF
. TRBJ1-1 TRBV30 TRBD1 TGTGCCGGGGACAGGCAGAACACTGAAGCTTTCTTT CAGDRQNTEAFF
many TRBJ1-4 TRBV9 TRBD1 TGTGCCAGCAGCAGAGGACAGGGCCTTAATGAAAAACTGTTTTTT CASSRGQGLNEKLFF
many TRBJ2-6 TRBV10-3 . TGTGCCATCAGAGGGGACTCTGGGGCCAACGTCCTGACTTTC CAIRGDSGANVLTF
few TRBJ1-4 TRBV3-1 . TGTGCCAGCAGCCCTAGGTTGAATGAAAAACTGTTTTTT CASSPRLNEKLFF
. TRBJ2-5 TRBV25-1 . TGTGCCAGCAGTGGGTATACCAGGGGAGAGACCCAGTACTTC CASSGYTRGETQYF
few TRBJ2-1 TRBV7-8 TRBD2 TGTGCCAGCACCCCCGGCGGGGGATCCTACAATGAGCAGTTCTTC CASTPGGGSYNEQFF
. TRBJ2-3 TRBV20-1 . TGCAGTGCTCTTCACCCTCGGGGGAGCGGCACAGATACGCAGTATTTT CSALHPRGSGTDTQYF
. TRBJ2-5 TRBV21-1 . TGTGCCAGCAGCAAGACAGGGTTCCAAGAGACCCAGTACTTC CASSKTGFQETQYF
. TRBJ1-5 TRBV3-1 . TGTGCCAGCAGCCAGGGGGTGGGGAATCAGCCCCAGCATTTT CASSQGVGNQPQHF
few TRBJ1-1 TRBV28 . TGTGCCAGCAGTTTTTTATCCACTGAAGCTTTCTTT CASSFLSTEAFF
. TRBJ2-7 TRBV7-9 . TGTGCCAGCAGCTTATTCCAGAGCCACGAGCAGTACTTC CASSLFQSHEQYF
. TRBJ2-6 TRBV7-2 . TGTGCCAGCAGCTTATACGGGCTCACTGGGACCAACGTCCGGACTTTC CASSLYGLTGTNVRTF
. TRBJ2-7 TRBV20-1 TRBD1 TGCAGTGCTAAGAAGGTAGATGTAGGACAGGGCTACGAGCAGTACTTC CSAKKVDVGQGYEQYF
. TRBJ1-4 TRBV7-2 . TGTGCCAGCAGCTTAAGGAAGGGGGTTGTCGAAAAACTGTTTTTT CASSLRKGVVEKLFF
few TRBJ2-7 TRBV28 . TGTGCCAGCAGTTTGGGGGCGGCCCCACGGCAGTACTTC CASSLGAAPRQYF
. TRBJ2-7 TRBV29-1 . TGCAGCGTTCCACTCGTAGTAGGTACAGAGATACATTCCTCCTACAATGAGCAGTACTTC CSVPLVVGTEIHSSYNEQYF
. TRBJ2-2 TRBV6-4 . TGTGCCACAAAGCCCGGGGGGCCGAACACCGGGGAGCTGTTTTTT CATKPGGPNTGELFF
. TRBJ1-2 TRBV3-1 . TGTGCCAGCAGCCAATTTCGACAAGGGAACTATGGCTACACCTTC CASSQFRQGNYGYTF
many TRBJ2-1 TRBV6-1 TRBD2 TGTGCCAACAGTGAATTGGGGACTAGCGGGGACTCCTACAATGAGCAGTTCTTC CANSELGTSGDSYNEQFF
once TRBJ2-5 TRBV5-6 TRBD1 TGTGCCAGCAGCCGTCCCACAGGGGTCCTTCAGCAGTACTTC CASSRPTGVLQQYF
many TRBJ2-7 TRBV6-1 TRBD2 TGTGCCAGCAGTGAAGAGAGACTAGCGACCTACGAGCAGTACTTC CASSEERLATYEQYF
. TRBJ2-3 TRBV6-1 TRBD2 TGTGCCAGCAGTGGAAAAGCGGGGGGGCCAGATACGCAGTATTTT CASSGKAGGPDTQYF
few TRBJ1-1 TRBV10-3 . TGTGCCATCAGCATTACAGAGAACACTGAAGCTTTCTTT CAISITENTEAFF
. TRBJ1-6 TRBV5-1 . TGCGCCAGCAGCTTGGGGGACGGAACCAATAATTCACCCCTCCACTTT CASSLGDGTNNSPLHF
. TRBJ2-5 TRBV28 TRBD2 TGTGCCAGCACCACGGGACTAGTGGGAGGAAGGCAGTACTTC CASTTGLVGGRQYF
few TRBJ1-1 TRBV27 . TGTGCCAGCAATTTCGGGGGTGGCCCCAATGAAGCTTTCTTT CASNFGGGPNEAFF
. TRBJ2-1 TRBV6-6 . . CASSSSTGIVNEQFF